This TCR beta chain is from a study of T cells after yellow fever vaccination. General observations from the study: FACS-sorted repertoires might harbor abundant contaminating clonotypes from the bulk population. Faster peaking, at day 5 versus 15, marked a secondary response that was weaker. Detected again after the booster were most primary-vaccination clones, at nearly 97% CD4 and nearly 90% CD8.

A 5'RACE template-switching step, the method used to make TCR cDNA, added a universal primer site and UMIs. MiXCR, applied by TCRdb to the 5' RACE reads, yields one record per CDR3 protein. This table has about 94,000 distinct CDR3 sequences, approximately 8.4% appearing once. The V end was cut by 0 bases, the J end by 7 bases, with 13 bases between. The germline CDR1 and CDR2 sequences are SSHAT and FNYEAQ (reference sequence). The CDR3 spans 15 residues. This clonotype was counted only a few times. This receptor was identified in a man aged 18 to 29 who received the YFV17D yellow fever vaccine. V usage is TRBV7-7 and J usage is TRBJ2-1; D unresolved. The sequencing here drew on CD8+ T cells not binding an NS4B(214-222) dextramer, sorted from PBMCs, taken around 15 days after the first yellow fever vaccination. The CDR3 region is CASSLAPGDMNEQFF. CDR3 nucleotides: TGTGCCAGCAGCTTAGCGCCTGGTGACATGAATGAGCAGTTCTTC.